This note documents a single T cell receptor (beta chain) sequence. V lost 9 bases, J lost 2 bases, and 11 bases lay in between. This CDR3 spans 13 amino acids. Germline CDR1 reads LNHDA; CDR2 reads SQIVND (reference sequence). TCRdb recomputed calls from the RT-PCR reads with MiXCR, one row per CDR3 protein. The sample shows about 300,000 distinct CDR3 sequences, about 20% of them seen only once. The data stem from a study of response to subunit inactivated influenza vaccine. The input for sequencing was PBMCs from blood, taken roughly 20 months after vaccination. V gene TRBV19 combines with J gene TRBJ1-5; D may be TRBD1 (5 bases). The origin of this receptor is a man between 50 and 75 years old who received an inactivated influenza vaccine. The CDR3 region has the DNA TGTGCCAGCCACGCCAGGGGCAATCAGCCCCAGCATTTT. Its translation is CASHARGNQPQHF.